A single sample gave rise to the 14 T cell receptor beta chains below, sequenced in a study of human CD8 memory T cell subsets. Researchers made TCR beta libraries via UMI-labeled 5' RACE. TCRdb processed the 5' RACE reads again and assigns one entry to each CDR3 protein, with no DNA. Here the sample table reports roughly 4,000 distinct CDR3 sequences. The sample was CD8+ effector memory T cells (TEM) sorted from PBMCs. Subset given: effector memory CD8 T cells, CCR7- CD45RO+ CD95+. The receptors here all came from a human donor in good health.

This sequence joins TRBV2 and TRBJ1-5; absent DNA, TCRdb's TRBD1 call cannot be checked. Germline loops: CDR1 SNHLY, CDR2 FYNNEI. The CDR3 is made up of 17 amino acids. The CDR3 is CASSAGTGGVSNQPQHF.

V is TRBV7-2 and J is TRBJ1-2. This CDR3 has 14 residues. Germline CDR1 and CDR2: SGHTA and FQGNSA. CDR3 amino acids: CASSLGRNPYGYTF.

The chain links TRBV11-2 to TRBJ2-3; no DNA is available, so the TRBD2 call from TCRdb remains unchecked. Per the germline V gene, CDR1 is SGHAT and CDR2 is FQNNGV. The CDR3 is 16 amino acids. CDR3 protein: CASSPIAGAATDTQYF.

The V call is TRBV4-1, the J call TRBJ1-2. The CDR3 spans 15 residues. From germline, CDR1 is MGHRA and CDR2 YSYEKL. CDR3 in amino acids: CASSQDLAGFYGYTF.

According to its frequency, this clonotype is medium-sized. The chain is built from TRBV6-5 and TRBJ2-3. The germline gives CDR1 MNHEY, CDR2 SVGAGI. This CDR3 comprises 14 residues. The CDR3: CASSSGYSTDTQYF.

The V and J genes are TRBV20-1 and TRBJ2-3; the TCRdb call, TRBD2, lacks DNA for checking. Germline V gene data show CDR1 as DFQATT and CDR2 as SNEGSKA (reference sequence). The CDR3 runs 17 residues. The CDR3 spells CSARVTTSSAGTDTQYF.

This chain connects TRBV20-1 to TRBJ2-1; TCRdb designates TRBD1, a call that cannot be tested without DNA. From germline, CDR1 is DFQATT and CDR2 SNEGSKA (reference sequence). The CDR3 runs 14 residues. The CDR3 reads CSAKVVDSHNEQFF.

This CDR3 reads CASSPGGALPHEKLFF. The chain is built from TRBV28 and TRBJ1-4. The CDR3 consists of 16 residues. Germline V gives CDR1 MDHEN, CDR2 SYDVKM.

This clonotype is deemed medium-sized (0.01 to 0.1%) by its frequency. The V and J genes are TRBV7-9 and TRBJ2-1; TCRdb proposes TRBD2, but this gene call is untestable without DNA. The CDR3 is 18 amino acids. Germline V gene data show CDR1 as SEHNR and CDR2 as FQNEAQ (reference sequence). CDR3 region: CASSPTSGTIFFDNEQFF.

This clonotype is identified as medium-sized from frequency. This chain joins TRBV28 and TRBJ1-6; TCRdb's D gene call, TRBD1, goes unchecked for lack of DNA. CDR1 and CDR2 from the germline V gene are MDHEN and SYDVKM. The CDR3 sequence is 16 residues long. The CDR3 is CASSLPGPWGNSPLHF.

The chain uses TRBV20-1 and TRBJ1-1; the D call of TRBD1 rests on TCRdb alone, since no DNA is present to check it. The CDR3 has 14 residues. Germline CDR1 reads DFQATT; CDR2 reads SNEGSKA (reference sequence). CDR3 residues: CSARDGDRDTEAFF.

V gene TRBV20-1 combines with J gene TRBJ2-1; absent DNA, TCRdb's TRBD1 call cannot be checked. The CDR3 is 15 amino acids. Germline loops: CDR1 DFQATT, CDR2 SNEGSKA (reference sequence). Here the CDR3 reads CSARGDRTFINEQFF.

According to its frequency, this clonotype is medium-sized. The gene calls are TRBV5-4 and TRBJ1-1; checking the TCRdb D call of TRBD1 is not possible without DNA. This CDR3 comprises 13 residues. The germline V gene encodes CDR1 SGHNT and CDR2 YYREEE (reference sequence). The CDR3 here is CASSPTGVTEAFF.

The chain carries TRBV7-9 and TRBJ2-1; TCRdb calls TRBD1, which cannot be checked without DNA. The CDR3 has 13 residues. In germline, CDR1 is SEHNR, CDR2 FQNEAQ (reference sequence). The CDR3 sequence is CASSSSDTNEQFF.